This TCR beta chain comes out of a study of blood T cell repertoires in COVID-19. About the research overall: Sites in the United States, Italy and Spain provided acute and convalescent COVID-19 samples. T cells, B-cell-depleted T cells, or PBMCs supplied cDNA or gDNA.

Using immunoSEQ multiplex PCR, the repertoire was profiled, and TCRdb retains in-frame clones only, with some absent. The sample contains some 170,000 clones, under 95% of which appear only once. V was trimmed by 6 bases and J by 3 bases, leaving 8 bases between them. This CDR3 contains 13 residues. CDR1 is LNHDA and CDR2 is SQIVND in the germline V gene (reference sequence). The TCR was taken from a man in his sixties with active or convalescent COVID-19. The genes are TRBV19 and TRBJ1-4; no clear D. The source material was peripheral blood. The CDR3 DNA reads TGTGCCAGTAGGACACATTCTAATGAAAAACTGTTTTTT. Encoded protein: CASRTHSNEKLFF.